The 25 T cell receptor beta chains below were found in one sample sequenced in a study of a mutant IDH1 vaccine in newly diagnosed glioma. Regarding time point: baseline, week 1 (first vaccination visit). As to treatment: pre-vaccination baseline after standard-of-care therapy. Sequencing was performed with immunoSEQ multiplex PCR; in TCRdb, only in-frame clones are kept and a portion is missing. This sample has some 60,000 clones, with more than 90% found just once. The material was PBMCs, obtained from a glioma patient treated with radiotherapy, temozolomide or both. The receptors here all came from a man aged 45-65 years with glioma.

The J gene is TRBJ1-5, the V gene TRBV5-6; a possible D gene is TRBD1 (6 bases). The length of the CDR3 is 15 residues. V lost 0 bases and J lost 2, with 9 bases in between. CDR1 and CDR2 (germline): SGHDT, YYEEEE. The CDR3 bases are TGTGCCAGCAGCTTGGGCCGACAGGGCAATCAGCCCCAGCATTTT. It codes for CASSLGRQGNQPQHF.

The chain links TRBV5-1 to TRBJ2-7; D could derive from TRBD1 or TRBD2 (5 bases each). The CDR3 is made up of 16 amino acids. Germline loops: CDR1 SGHRS, CDR2 YFSETQ. Trimming shortened V by 3 bases and J by 0 bases, and 16 bases separated the two germline ends. For the CDR3, the DNA is TGCGCCAGCAGCTCACTCAGGGAGAAGGTCTCCTACGAGCAGTACTTC. It encodes CASSSLREKVSYEQYF. The variable domain in full, with the rest retrieved from reference TRBV5-1 and TRBJ2-7, is KAGVTQTPRYLIKTRGQQVTLSCSPISGHRSVSWYQQTPGQGLQFLFEYFSETQRNKGNFPGRFSGRQFSNSRSEMNVSTLELGDSALYLCASSSLREKVSYEQYFGPGTRLTVT.

The chain links TRBV10-1 to TRBJ2-3; 7 bases match TRBD2. CDR3 length: 14 residues. J lost 5 bases, V lost 4 bases, and 6 bases had no gene match. CDR1 and CDR2 from the germline V gene are WNHNN and SYGVQD (reference sequence). The CDR3 sequence is CASSGEGNGDTQYF. The CDR3 DNA reads TGCGCCAGCAGTGGGGAGGGCAACGGAGATACGCAGTATTTT.

V and J are TRBV7-2 and TRBJ2-7; 8 bases map to TRBD1. Germline loops: CDR1 SGHTA, CDR2 FQGNSA. The CDR3 sequence is 14 residues long. The trim removed 5 bases at V and 5 bases at J, leaving 8 bases unmatched. CDR3 residues: CASSGQQGGHEQYF. The DNA for the CDR3 is TGTGCCAGCAGCGGCCAACAGGGGGGCCACGAGCAGTACTTC.

V and J are TRBV4-1 and TRBJ2-7; D not certain. V lost 0 bases, J lost 5 bases, and 8 bases lay in between. This CDR3 has 13 amino acids. CDR1 is MGHRA, CDR2 YSYEKL, per germline. The CDR3 is CASSQERVDEQYF. The CDR3 DNA reads TGCGCCAGCAGCCAAGAGCGCGTTGACGAGCAGTACTTC.

The chain carries TRBV7-3 and TRBJ2-7; no reliable D call. This CDR3 has 17 amino acids. The V gene lost 0 bases and the J gene lost 7 bases, with 22 bases spanning the gap. Germline V gene data show CDR1 as SGHTA and CDR2 as FQGTGA. In DNA form, the CDR3 reads TGTGCCAGCAGCTTAACGGGTGGGCGTATGAGGACGGTAGAGCAGTACTTC. Translated: CASSLTGGRMRTVEQYF.

This clone was found a few times. The chain joins TRBV4-3 to TRBJ2-5; 9 nucleotides agree with TRBD2. The V gene's germline CDR1 is LGHNA and CDR2 YSLEER. The CDR3 extends over 15 amino acids. With 0 bases clipped from V and 1 base from J, the junction kept 0 bases outside the gene matches. CDR3: CASSQERGGQETQYF. DNA of the CDR3: TGCGCCAGCAGCCAAGAGCGGGGGGGCCAAGAGACCCAGTACTTC.

This clone was found once. The chain employs TRBV19 and TRBJ1-5; 11 bases are shared with TRBD1. J gave up 2 bases and V 7 bases, and 4 bases lay outside the gene matches. This CDR3 spans 15 amino acids. Germline CDR1 is LNHDA and CDR2 is SQIVND (reference sequence). In DNA form, the CDR3 reads TGTGCCAGTACTAGGGGACAGGGGGGCAATCAGCCCCAGCATTTT. Its protein is CASTRGQGGNQPQHF. Looking up the rest from reference TRBV19 and TRBJ1-5 gives the full variable domain: DGGITQSPKYLFRKEGQNVTLSCEQNLNHDAMYWYRQDPGQGLRLIYYSQIVNDFQKGDIAEGYSVSREKKESFPLTVTSAQKNPTAFYLCASTRGQGGNQPQHFGDGTRLSIL.

The chain combines TRBV7-9 with TRBJ2-7; 14 nucleotides align to TRBD2. This CDR3 has 17 amino acids. Looked up from germline, CDR1 is SEHNR and CDR2 is FQNEAQ (reference sequence). V shed 3 bases and J 4 bases; nucleotides not matched to a gene: 8. CDR3 sequence: CASSLTSGRAGLYEQYF. The DNA of the CDR3 is TGTGCCAGCAGCTTGACTAGCGGGAGGGCCGGTCTTTACGAGCAGTACTTC.

This sequence joins TRBV6-1 and TRBJ2-7; 8 nucleotides agree with TRBD1. V was clipped by 6 bases and J by 3 bases; unmatched bases: 7. The CDR3 contains 14 residues. The germline V gene encodes CDR1 MNHNS and CDR2 SASEGT. CDR3 in DNA: TGTGCCAGCAGCAGACAGGGGTCTAACTACGAGCAGTACTTC. This gives the protein CASSRQGSNYEQYF.

This sequence joins TRBV5-1 and TRBJ1-1; D unresolved. Trimming took off 5 bases at V and 6 bases at J, with 11 bases between the two ends. CDR3 size: 12 residues. The V gene's germline CDR1 is SGHRS and CDR2 YFSETQ. CDR3 bases: TGCGCCAGCAGGGAGGGAAGGGCTGAAGCTTTCTTT. It yields the protein CASREGRAEAFF.

The chain carries TRBV7-9 and TRBJ2-7; no reliable D call. The CDR3 spans 12 residues. V shed 4 bases and J shed 4 bases, with 8 bases lying between them. The germline V gene encodes CDR1 SEHNR and CDR2 FQNEAQ (reference sequence). The CDR3 is CASSSSEYEQYF. The CDR3 nucleotides read TGTGCCAGCAGCTCCTCTGAGTACGAGCAGTACTTC.

Comments on this clone: At the DNA level, this CDR3 is encoded by other sequences in the same sample as well. The CDR3 coding sequence is TGCAGCGTTGGACAGAACACTGAAGCTTTCTTT. Protein product: CSVGQNTEAFF. This sequence joins TRBV29-1 and TRBJ1-1; no reliable D call. This CDR3 is built from 11 residues. V dropped 4 bases and J dropped 1 base, with 4 bases sitting between them. Per the germline V gene, CDR1 is SQVTM and CDR2 is ANQGSEA.

The V call is TRBV6-5, the J call TRBJ2-7; possible D gene TRBD2, 5 bases. V lost 2 bases and J 2 bases, leaving 10 bases between the germline ends. Per the germline V gene, CDR1 is MNHEY and CDR2 is SVGAGI. The CDR3 is made up of 14 amino acids. The CDR3 nucleotides read TGTGCCAGCAGTTACAGCGGAGGTACCTACGAGCAGTACTTC. Translating it yields CASSYSGGTYEQYF.

The V and J genes are TRBV4-3 and TRBJ1-4; D gene uncertain. Germline V lookup: CDR1 LGHNA, CDR2 YSLEER. Trimming shortened V by 1 base and J by 17 bases, and 20 bases separated the two germline ends. This CDR3 has 14 amino acids. DNA for the CDR3: TGCGCCAGCAGCCAAGCGGTGTTCGGTTCCCCTCGTTTTTTT. It specifies CASSQAVFGSPRFF.

This rearrangement joins TRBV29-1 to TRBJ1-1, with D maybe TRBD1 (5 bases). Trimming stripped 4 bases from V and 6 bases from J, with 9 bases between. The germline V gene has CDR1 SQVTM and CDR2 ANQGSEA. The CDR3 spans 11 residues. The CDR3 loop is CSVARQSEAFF. In DNA, the CDR3 is TGCAGCGTTGCCCGACAGTCTGAAGCTTTCTTT.

The V gene is TRBV19, the J gene TRBJ2-1; TRBD2 aligns across 8 bases. The CDR3 has 16 amino acids. Germline values: CDR1 LNHDA, CDR2 SQIVND (reference sequence). V trimming: 3 bases; J trimming: 4 bases; junction bases outside the gene matches: 8. CDR3 amino acids: CASSIRSGSKYNEQFF. The CDR3 DNA sequence: TGTGCCAGTAGTATCAGGAGCGGGAGTAAATACAATGAGCAGTTCTTC.

The rearrangement links TRBV11-2 to TRBJ1-1; weak D call: TRBD1 (6 bases). CDR3 length: 15 residues. Looked up from germline, CDR1 is SGHAT and CDR2 is FQNNGV. Trimming left V 5 bases short and J 2 bases short, with 15 bases between. The CDR3 DNA is TGTGCCAGCAGCCCGAGGGGGGGGCTAAACACTGAAGCTTTCTTT. Protein: CASSPRGGLNTEAFF.

This chain links TRBV9 with TRBJ1-4; 8 positions agree with TRBD1. CDR3 length: 18 amino acids. V trimming: 5 bases; J trimming: 0 bases; junction bases outside the gene matches: 12. Looked up from germline, CDR1 is SGDLS and CDR2 is YYNGEE. Here the CDR3 reads CASSESGTGRPTNEKLFF. DNA for the CDR3: TGTGCCAGCAGTGAATCCGGGACAGGTAGACCAACTAATGAAAAACTGTTTTTT.

V is TRBV27 and J is TRBJ1-1; D gene unclear. V was cut by 2 bases and J by 0 bases, with 7 bases left in between. The CDR3 consists of 14 residues. Germline V gives CDR1 MNHEY, CDR2 SMNVEV (reference sequence). CDR3 DNA sequence: TGTGCCAGCAGTTTAAGGTCGGTGAACACTGAAGCTTTCTTT. It is translated as CASSLRSVNTEAFF.

The rearrangement joins TRBV6-5 to TRBJ1-1; D not resolved. This CDR3 has 13 residues. Per germline, CDR1 MNHEY and CDR2 SVGAGI. V lost 1 base to trimming and J lost 1 base, with 4 bases between them. The DNA of the CDR3 is TGTGCCAGCAGTTACTACAAGAACACTGAAGCTTTCTTT. Its translation: CASSYYKNTEAFF.

CDR3 sequence (DNA): TGTGCCAGCCGTCCGTTCTCTGGGGCCAACGTCCTGACTTTC. Amino acids: CASRPFSGANVLTF. V gene TRBV6-1 combines with J gene TRBJ2-6; D is unresolved. Deletions cut 8 bases from V and 0 bases from J, with 8 bases between. CDR3 length: 14 amino acids. CDR1 and CDR2 from the germline V gene are MNHNS and SASEGT.

The rearrangement uses TRBV28 and TRBJ2-5; TRBD1 matches 7 bases. V trimming: 7 bases; J trimming: 2 bases; junction bases outside the gene matches: 10. This CDR3 comprises 15 residues. Germline loops: CDR1 MDHEN, CDR2 SYDVKM. CDR3 sequence reads: CASTLLGTAQETQYF. In nucleotides, the CDR3 is TGTGCCAGCACCTTACTCGGGACAGCACAAGAGACCCAGTACTTC.

This clone was counted a single time. The J gene is TRBJ1-5, the V gene TRBV18; D possibly corresponds to TRBD1 (6 bases). The CDR3 contains 14 residues. With 5 bases removed from V and 2 bases from J, the gap between germline ends came to 10 bases. CDR1 is KGHSH and CDR2 is LQKENI in the germline V gene. The CDR3: CASSSGGGNQPQHF. In DNA, the CDR3 is TGTGCCAGCTCATCCGGGGGCGGCAATCAGCCCCAGCATTTT.

V is TRBV27 and J is TRBJ2-2, with D possibly being TRBD1 (6 bases). This CDR3 has 14 amino acids. Trimming removed 6 bases from V and 6 bases from J, with 14 bases in between. From germline, CDR1 is MNHEY and CDR2 SMNVEV (reference sequence). The CDR3 region is CASSGTTPPGELFF. The CDR3 DNA sequence: TGTGCCAGCAGCGGGACAACCCCCCCCGGGGAGCTGTTTTTT.